Shown below are 27 T cell receptor beta chains from a single sample sequenced in a study of blood T cell repertoires in COVID-19. Here immunoSEQ multiplex PCR was the method, and the copy in TCRdb shows in-frame clones only, minus some. Of about 240,000 clones listed, approximately 86% were seen once; the top ten hold around 2.6%. Sequencing was carried out using PBMCs or T cells enriched from blood (not recorded which). The source is a woman in her 30s with acute COVID-19.

The chain is built from TRBV5-1 and TRBJ2-3; D might be TRBD1 (6 bases). The V end lost 0 bases, the J end lost 3 bases, and 11 bases lay between the germline ends. This CDR3 has 15 amino acids. Germline V gene data show CDR1 as SGHRS and CDR2 as YFSETQ. This CDR3 reads CASSLGGGPTDTQYF. The CDR3 coding sequence is TGCGCCAGCAGCTTGGGTGGGGGCCCGACAGATACGCAGTATTTT.

This clone was seen once. This rearrangement joins TRBV9 to TRBJ1-6, with 9 nucleotides matching TRBD1. The CDR3 length is 15 residues. Germline values: CDR1 SGDLS, CDR2 YYNGEE. Losses at the gene ends were 3 bases for V and 7 bases for J; bases not matched to a gene: 5. This CDR3 is CASSEGGQGNSPLHF. CDR3 nucleotide sequence: TGTGCCAGCAGCGAGGGGGGACAGGGAAATTCACCCCTCCACTTT. Full variable domain (outside the CDR3, taken from reference TRBV9 and TRBJ1-6): DSGVTQTPKHLITATGQRVTLRCSPRSGDLSVYWYQQSLDQGLQFLIQYYNGEERAKGNILERFSAQQFPDLHSELNLSSLELGDSALYFCASSEGGQGNSPLHFGNGTRLTVT.

Only one count was recorded for this clone. This chain joins TRBV10-2 and TRBJ1-1, with D perhaps matching TRBD1 (5 bases). V was trimmed by 0 bases and J by 9 bases, leaving 14 bases between them. In germline, CDR1 is WSHSY, CDR2 SAAADI. The CDR3 sequence is 14 residues long. CDR3: CASSESGFDSKAFF. The CDR3 DNA follows: TGCGCCAGCAGTGAGTCTGGCTTCGACAGCAAAGCTTTCTTT.

The V and J genes are TRBV6-5 and TRBJ1-6, with a possible D match to TRBD1 (5 bases). Trimming removed 2 bases at V and 8 bases at J, with 13 bases between. CDR1 MNHEY and CDR2 SVGAGI come from the germline V gene. This CDR3 contains 15 residues. CDR3 coding DNA: TGTGCCAGCAGTTACGACGGGGGAGAGGATTCACCCCTCCACTTT. This translates into CASSYDGGEDSPLHF.

This rearrangement joins TRBV6-5 to TRBJ2-1; D possibly corresponds to TRBD1 (6 bases). The CDR3 spans 14 residues. Trimming removed 5 bases at V and 8 bases at J, with 16 bases between. Germline CDR1 MNHEY, CDR2 SVGAGI. CDR3 bases: TGTGCCAGCAGTCGGGACACCTCGGGGCATGAGCAGTTCTTC. Protein product: CASSRDTSGHEQFF.

Here the CDR3 reads CACFGTGGPLTGEKLFF. CDR3 bases: TGTGCCTGCTTCGGGACAGGGGGCCCCCTAACCGGTGAAAAACTGTTTTTT. This chain uses TRBV30 with TRBJ1-4; 12 bases align to TRBD1. Germline CDR1 reads GTSNPN; CDR2 reads SVGIG (reference sequence). The trim removed 6 bases at V and 7 bases at J, leaving 15 bases unmatched. This CDR3 comprises 17 residues.

The chain joins TRBV29-1 to TRBJ2-7, with 9 bases that match TRBD2. After removal of 7 bases from V and 4 bases from J, the junction contained 8 bases not matched to a gene. The germline gives CDR1 SQVTM, CDR2 ANQGSEA. This CDR3 spans 13 amino acids. CDR3 bases: TGCAGCGCCTATGGCGGGAGGGAGTACGAGCAGTACTTC. This encodes CSAYGGREYEQYF.

The chain couples TRBV2 to TRBJ1-2; 9 bases fit TRBD1. The CDR3 is 18 residues long. V dropped 6 bases and J dropped 4; count of bases not matched to a gene: 18. The V gene's germline CDR1 is SNHLY and CDR2 FYNNEI. The CDR3 here is CASRGHRQRDRVGYGYTF. CDR3 in DNA: TGTGCCAGCAGAGGGCACCGACAAAGGGACAGGGTCGGCTATGGCTACACCTTC. The whole variable domain, filled in from reference TRBV2 and TRBJ1-2, reads EPEVTQTPSHQVTQMGQEVILRCVPISNHLYFYWYRQILGQKVEFLVSFYNNEISEKSEIFDDQFSVERPDGSNFTLKIRSTKLEDSAMYFCASRGHRQRDRVGYGYTFGSGTRLTVV.

The gene calls are TRBV2 and TRBJ2-5, with unresolved D. CDR1 SNHLY and CDR2 FYNNEI come from the germline V gene. The CDR3 is 12 amino acids. V lost 8 bases and J lost 9, with 16 bases in between. The DNA for the CDR3 is TGTGCCAGCCACACGCTGTATGAGGCCCAGTACTTC. This gives the protein CASHTLYEAQYF.

About this clone: The junction differs from germline at one of its ends, possibly a read error. This chain uses TRBV29-1 with TRBJ2-3; no clear D. The CDR3 is made up of 14 amino acids. The germline CDR1 and CDR2 sequences are SQVTM and ANQGSEA. This chain's CDR3 is CSVGWRSRTDTQYF. The CDR3 nucleotides are TGCAGCGTTGGTTGGCGGTCCCGCACCGATACGCAGTATTTT.

The J gene is TRBJ2-7, the V gene TRBV11-2; 9 nucleotides match TRBD1. The CDR3 sequence is 16 residues long. The junction had 9 bases not matched to a gene; V was cut back by 5 bases and J by 1 base. Germline CDR1 SGHAT, CDR2 FQNNGV. This chain's CDR3 is CASSALTGTGSYEQYF. CDR3 DNA sequence: TGTGCCAGCAGCGCACTAACCGGGACAGGGTCCTACGAGCAGTACTTC. Complete variable domain (other parts from reference TRBV11-2 and TRBJ2-7): EAGVAQSPRYKIIEKRQSVAFWCNPISGHATLYWYQQILGQGPKLLIQFQNNGVVDDSQLPKDRFSAERLKGVDSTLKIQPAKLEDSAVYLCASSALTGTGSYEQYFGPGTRLTVT.

This rearrangement joins TRBV5-1 to TRBJ2-2; weak D call: TRBD2 (5 bases). Germline values: CDR1 SGHRS, CDR2 YFSETQ. The CDR3 spans 14 residues. Deletions cut 5 bases from V and 0 bases from J, with 8 bases between. The CDR3 DNA reads TGCGCCAGCAGGTCGGGGACGAACACCGGGGAGCTGTTTTTT. Translating it yields CASRSGTNTGELFF.

The chain couples TRBV29-1 to TRBJ1-5; D might be TRBD1 (6 bases). The CDR3 sequence is 13 residues long. Trimming removed 6 bases at V and 6 bases at J, with 15 bases between. Per germline, CDR1 SQVTM and CDR2 ANQGSEA. The CDR3 region has the DNA TGCAGCGTAGTACAGGGTTGGGGTCAGCCCCAGCATTTT. Translation gives CSVVQGWGQPQHF.

This chain connects TRBV19 to TRBJ1-1, with D tentatively TRBD1 (6 bases). The V and J ends lost 6 bases and 4 bases respectively, with 15 bases between them. This CDR3 spans 14 amino acids. The germline V gene has CDR1 LNHDA and CDR2 SQIVND (reference sequence). The CDR3 coding sequence is TGTGCCAGTAGCCAAATCGAGGGGGTCACTGAAGCTTTCTTT. Protein: CASSQIEGVTEAFF.

This CDR3 is CASLPGGANSDEQFF. Written as DNA, the CDR3 is TGTGCCAGCCTTCCAGGGGGCGCGAATTCCGATGAGCAGTTCTTC. The chain joins TRBV7-9 to TRBJ2-1, with 8 nucleotides matching TRBD1. Germline CDR1 reads SEHNR; CDR2 reads FQNEAQ (reference sequence). Trimming cost V 8 bases and J 8 bases; bases outside gene matches: 14. CDR3 size: 15 residues.

This clone was observed a few times. The rearrangement links TRBV5-1 to TRBJ2-5; tentatively, D is TRBD2 (6 bases). Germline V gene data show CDR1 as SGHRS and CDR2 as YFSETQ. The CDR3 is 15 amino acids. Trimming took 3 bases from V and 2 from J, leaving 14 bases between them. The CDR3 is CASSSGTDTQETQYF. The CDR3 DNA follows: TGCGCCAGCAGCTCCGGGACTGATACACAAGAGACCCAGTACTTC.

The genes are TRBV25-1 and TRBJ1-2; 10 positions agree with TRBD1. Germline V lookup: CDR1 MGHDK, CDR2 SYGVNS. V shed 1 base, J shed 7 bases, and the junction held 9 bases outside the gene matches. CDR3 length equals 16 residues. CDR3 protein: CASSEFFRTGGVGYTF. CDR3 nucleotides: TGTGCCAGCAGTGAATTCTTCCGGACAGGGGGGGTTGGCTACACCTTC.

The chain carries TRBV27 and TRBJ2-2, with D possibly matching TRBD1 (5 bases). V shed 5 bases and J shed 0 bases, with 16 bases lying between them. The CDR3 spans 17 residues. CDR1 is MNHEY and CDR2 is SMNVEV in the germline V gene (reference sequence). The CDR3: CASSTNQGTANTGELFF. CDR3 in DNA: TGTGCCAGCAGTACAAACCAGGGTACTGCGAACACCGGGGAGCTGTTTTTT.

The chain uses TRBV15 and TRBJ2-7; 7 bases agree with TRBD1. Germline-derived CDR1 and CDR2 are LNHNV and YYDKDF (reference sequence). The length of the CDR3 is 15 residues. V dropped 1 base and J dropped 3; count of bases not matched to a gene: 6. The CDR3 region has the DNA TGTGCCACCAGCAGAGCCCGGACAGGTAGCTACGAGCAGTACTTC. Its protein product is CATSRARTGSYEQYF.

V and J are TRBV7-6 and TRBJ1-2; TRBD1 agrees at 11 bases. V shed 5 bases, J shed 3 bases, and the junction held 5 bases outside the gene matches. The germline V gene has CDR1 SGHVS and CDR2 FNYEAQ. This CDR3 is built from 15 residues. CDR3 region: CASSPGQGADYGYTF. In DNA form, the CDR3 reads TGTGCCAGCAGCCCAGGACAGGGGGCCGACTATGGCTACACCTTC.

The V gene is TRBV19, the J gene TRBJ2-5; 7 bases fit TRBD2. Per the germline V gene, CDR1 is LNHDA and CDR2 is SQIVND (reference sequence). The trim removed 4 bases at V and 12 bases at J, leaving 8 bases unmatched. The CDR3 is made up of 12 amino acids. The CDR3 loop reads CASSTRSGLKYF. The CDR3 DNA follows: TGTGCCAGTAGTACACGCTCGGGACTAAAGTACTTC.

The chain links TRBV19 to TRBJ2-4; 7 nucleotides align to TRBD1. There are 13 residues in the CDR3. V was pared by 5 bases and J by 6 bases, with 4 bases of the junction left unmatched. Germline-derived CDR1 and CDR2 are LNHDA and SQIVND (reference sequence). The CDR3 loop reads CASSPRDRNIQYF. The CDR3 nucleotides read TGTGCCAGTAGTCCCCGGGACAGAAACATTCAGTACTTC.

The chain uses TRBV6-5 and TRBJ1-2, with TRBD1 identical over 8 bases. The germline V gene has CDR1 MNHEY and CDR2 SVGAGI. The CDR3 is 13 amino acids. V was pared by 6 bases and J by 2 bases, with 2 bases of the junction left unmatched. The CDR3, as DNA: TGTGCCAGCAGGGACAGGGCCAACTATGGCTACACCTTC. Protein product: CASRDRANYGYTF.

The V call is TRBV12-3 or TRBV12-4, the J call TRBJ1-2; 7 nucleotides match TRBD1. V was clipped by 4 bases and J by 3 bases; unmatched bases: 2. CDR3 size: 13 residues. CDR3 bases: TGTGCCAGCAGTTCGGGACAGCACTATGGCTACACCTTC. Encoded protein: CASSSGQHYGYTF.

V and J are TRBV5-1 and TRBJ1-5; no clear D. This CDR3 has 14 residues. CDR1 and CDR2 (germline): SGHRS, YFSETQ. The V end was cut by 4 bases, the J end by 4 bases, with 12 bases between. DNA of the CDR3: TGCGCCAGCAGCCCTTCGGGTACAAATCAGCCCCAGCATTTT. Its translation: CASSPSGTNQPQHF.

The chain has TRBV19 and TRBJ1-5; D is unresolved. The V gene's germline CDR1 is LNHDA and CDR2 SQIVND (reference sequence). V shed 8 bases and J shed 5 bases, with 10 bases lying between them. This CDR3 contains 12 residues. The CDR3 DNA sequence: TGTGCCAGTCAGACGCTAGATCAGCCCCAGCATTTT. This translates into CASQTLDQPQHF.

The rearrangement uses TRBV7-9 and TRBJ1-3; tentative D call: TRBD1 (5 bases). Germline V gene sequence: CDR1 SEHNR, CDR2 FQNEAQ (reference sequence). The CDR3 has 15 amino acids. Trimming took 5 bases from V and 0 from J, leaving 11 bases between them. The CDR3 nucleotides read TGTGCCAGCAGCCCAATGACAGACTCTGGAAACACCATATATTTT. It encodes CASSPMTDSGNTIYF. The full variable domain, rest sourced from reference TRBV7-9 and TRBJ1-3, is DTGVSQNPRHKITKRGQNVTFRCDPISEHNRLYWYRQTLGQGPEFLTYFQNEAQLEKSRLLSDRFSAERPKGSFSTLEIQRTEQGDSAMYLCASSPMTDSGNTIYFGEGSWLTVV.